The next 3 T cell receptor beta chains were all read from a single sample in a study of T cells expressing NK-cell markers (TCRdb year 2020). The library was obtained by 5' RACE. TCRdb names Illumina HiSeq 2000 as the instrument used. After TCRdb reprocessed the reads, each CDR3 protein sequence was kept as one row, without DNA. This sample's table contains approximately 460,000 distinct CDR3 sequences. 7.3% of the sample is taken by the ten largest. Input material: blood T cells: a sorted CD56 or NKG2C T cell subset, CD4+ or CD8+ T cells, or bulk PBMC T cells (not recorded which). These receptors all come from a woman between 18 and 70 years old in good health.

V usage is TRBV6-5 and J usage is TRBJ2-5; TCRdb selects TRBD1, and the lack of DNA leaves this call unchecked. CDR1 and CDR2 (germline): MNHEY, SVGAGI. The CDR3 totals 14 residues. Here the CDR3 reads CASSSPGQQETQYF.

V is TRBV7-3 and J is TRBJ2-1; TCRdb reports TRBD2, a call that lacks DNA to check it against. Germline-derived CDR1 and CDR2 are SGHTA and FQGTGA. The CDR3 has 14 amino acids. The CDR3 spells CASSLGAGVDEQFF.

V usage is TRBV7-2 and J usage is TRBJ2-7; TCRdb returns TRBD2, unconfirmable since there is no DNA. Germline V gene lookup returns CDR1 SGHTA and CDR2 FQGNSA. The CDR3 length is 15 residues. CDR3 protein: CASSYHKGLTYEQYF.